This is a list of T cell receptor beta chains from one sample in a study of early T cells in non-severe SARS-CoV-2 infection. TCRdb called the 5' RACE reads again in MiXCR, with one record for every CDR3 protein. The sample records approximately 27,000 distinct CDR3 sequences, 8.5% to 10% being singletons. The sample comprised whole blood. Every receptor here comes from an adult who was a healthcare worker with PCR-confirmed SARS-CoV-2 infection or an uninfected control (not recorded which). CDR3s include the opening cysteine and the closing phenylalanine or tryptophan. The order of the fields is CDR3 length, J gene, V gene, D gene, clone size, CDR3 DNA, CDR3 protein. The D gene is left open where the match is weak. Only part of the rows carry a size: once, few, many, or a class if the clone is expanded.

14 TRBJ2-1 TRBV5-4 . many TGTGCCTCGGGTCCTCAGCTCTCCTACAATGAGCAGTTCTTC CASGPQLSYNEQFF
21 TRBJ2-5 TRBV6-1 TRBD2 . TGTGCCAGCAGTGAAGTGAAGTCTGGGACTAGCGGGGCCTACATTAAAGAGACCCAGTACTTC CASSEVKSGTSGAYIKETQYF
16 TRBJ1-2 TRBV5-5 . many TGTGCCAGCACAAAGAGTGGCAGGGCGGCTAACTATGGCTACACCTTC CASTKSGRAANYGYTF
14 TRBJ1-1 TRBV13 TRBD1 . TGTGCCAGCAGCCCTGACAGGGGAGTCCCTGAAGTTTTCTTT CASSPDRGVPEVFF
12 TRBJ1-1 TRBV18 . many TGTGCCAGCTCACCGGACAGAAGTGAAGCTTTCTTT CASSPDRSEAFF
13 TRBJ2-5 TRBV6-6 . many TGTGCCAGCAGTGATGGGAGCGCTAAGACCCAGTACTTC CASSDGSAKTQYF
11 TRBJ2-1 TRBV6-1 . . TGTGCCAGCGCAACGTGGAATGAGCAGTTCTTC CASATWNEQFF
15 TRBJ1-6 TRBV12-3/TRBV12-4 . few TGTGCCAGCAGTTTACGGGGGCGGTATAATTCACCCCTCCACTTT CASSLRGRYNSPLHF
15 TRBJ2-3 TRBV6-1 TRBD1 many TGTGCCAGCATTAATTCGGGACAGACCACAGATACGCAGTATTTT CASINSGQTTDTQYF
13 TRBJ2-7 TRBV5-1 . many TGCGCCAGCAGCTTGGAGGGGCCCTACGAGCAGTACTTC CASSLEGPYEQYF
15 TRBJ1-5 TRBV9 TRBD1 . TGTGCCAGCAGCGTAGGGACAGGGGGCGGACAGCCCCAGCATTTT CASSVGTGGGQPQHF
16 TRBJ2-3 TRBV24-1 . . TGTGCCACCAGTGATTCCGCGGACGGGGTTACAGATACGCAGTATTTT CATSDSADGVTDTQYF
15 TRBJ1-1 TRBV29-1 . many TGCAGCGTTGAAGATAGAGCCGGAGGGAACACTGAAGCTTTCTTT CSVEDRAGGNTEAFF
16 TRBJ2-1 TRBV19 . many TGTGCCAGTAGTCTAGGCCGGGACTTCTCGGACAATGAGCAGTTCTTC CASSLGRDFSDNEQFF
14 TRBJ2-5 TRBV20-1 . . TGCAGTGCTAGAGATCCCATGGGCGAAGAGACCCAGTACTTC CSARDPMGEETQYF
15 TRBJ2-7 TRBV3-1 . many TGTGCCAGCAGCCAAGAATCCGGGCTCTCCTACGAGCAGTACTTC CASSQESGLSYEQYF
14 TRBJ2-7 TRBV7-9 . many TGTGCCAGCAGCTTAGCGTGGCCTCCCTACGAGCAGTACTTC CASSLAWPPYEQYF
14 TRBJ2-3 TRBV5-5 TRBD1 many TGTGCCAGCAGCCTAGGACAGGCCCTAGATACGCAGTATTTT CASSLGQALDTQYF
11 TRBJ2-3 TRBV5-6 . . TGTGCCAGCAGCTTGGGTGAAGCGCAGTATTTT CASSLGEAQYF
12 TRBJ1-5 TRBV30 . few TGTGCCTGGAGGACAGGCAATCAGCCCCAGCATTTT CAWRTGNQPQHF
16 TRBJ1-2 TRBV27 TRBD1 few TGTGCCAGCAGTCCCAAATTGACAGGGGGTGTCTATGGCTACACCTTC CASSPKLTGGVYGYTF
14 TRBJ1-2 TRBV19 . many TGTGCCAGTATTCTGACCGGGACCCTCTATGGCTACACCTTC CASILTGTLYGYTF
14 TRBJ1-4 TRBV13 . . TGTGCCAGCAGCTCCAGGGACGTACTTGAAAAACTGTTTTTT CASSSRDVLEKLFF
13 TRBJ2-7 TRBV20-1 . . TGCAGTGCTAGAGTCGAGACAGGCACAAGGCAGTACTTC CSARVETGTRQYF
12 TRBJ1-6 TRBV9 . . TGTGCCAGCAGCTTCAGGGGAGGACCCCTCCACTTT CASSFRGGPLHF
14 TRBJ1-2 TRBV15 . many TGTGCCACCAGCAGAGAAGTAATAGGGGGGAGCTACACCTTC CATSREVIGGSYTF
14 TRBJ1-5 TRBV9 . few TGTGCCAGCAGCGTAGGGGGGCGCGATCAGCCCCAGCATTTT CASSVGGRDQPQHF
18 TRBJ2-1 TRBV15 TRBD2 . TGTGCCACCAGCAGAGTGAGAGTAGCGGGGGCAAACTACAATGAGCAGTTCTTC CATSRVRVAGANYNEQFF
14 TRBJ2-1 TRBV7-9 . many TGTGCCAGCAGCTTCGGAGGGGCCTACAATGAGCAGTTCTTC CASSFGGAYNEQFF
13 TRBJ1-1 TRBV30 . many TGTGCCTGGAGTATCCGAGTGAGGGCTGAAGCTTTCTTT CAWSIRVRAEAFF
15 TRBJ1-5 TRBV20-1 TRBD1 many TGCAGTGCTGTCGGGGGACAGGAAATAAATCAGCCCCAGCATTTT CSAVGGQEINQPQHF
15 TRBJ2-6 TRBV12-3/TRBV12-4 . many TGTGCCAGCAGTTATAGTAGCTCTGGGGCCAACGTCCTGACTTTC CASSYSSSGANVLTF
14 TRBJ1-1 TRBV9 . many TGTGCCAGCAGCGTAGTACAGGGCCCCACTGAAGCTTTCTTT CASSVVQGPTEAFF
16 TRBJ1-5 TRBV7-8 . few TGTGCCAGCAGCTTAGAGGGCAGTACCCGGGGAGAGCCCCAGCATTTT CASSLEGSTRGEPQHF
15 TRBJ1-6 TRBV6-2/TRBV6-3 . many TGTGCCAGCAGTCTCGAGGAGGGAAGGGGGTCACCCCTCCACTTT CASSLEEGRGSPLHF
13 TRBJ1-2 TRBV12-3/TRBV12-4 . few TGTGCCAGCAGTTCCCGGGATATCTATGGCTACACCTTC CASSSRDIYGYTF
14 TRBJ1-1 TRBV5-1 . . TGCGCCAGCAGCTTGTTGGGGGCAGGGACTGAAGCTTTCTTT CASSLLGAGTEAFF
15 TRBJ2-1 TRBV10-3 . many TGTGCCATAATCCGGACTGTAAGCACCCCTAATGAGCAGTTCTTC CAIIRTVSTPNEQFF
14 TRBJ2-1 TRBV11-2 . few TGTGCCAGCAGCTTCGGGGGCGACGTAAATGAGCAGTTCTTC CASSFGGDVNEQFF
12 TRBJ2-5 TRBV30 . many TGTGCCTGGAGCCCCGGGAGAAAGACCCAGTACTTC CAWSPGRKTQYF
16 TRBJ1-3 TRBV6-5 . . TGTGCCAGCAGTTACAGTCTGGCCGGGTCCGGAAACACCATATATTTT CASSYSLAGSGNTIYF
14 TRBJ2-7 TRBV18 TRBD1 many TGTGCCAGCTCACCCGGGACAGATAACTACGAGCAGTACTTC CASSPGTDNYEQYF
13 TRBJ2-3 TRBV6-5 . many TGTGCCAGCACCCATGAGAGGACAGATACGCAGTATTTT CASTHERTDTQYF
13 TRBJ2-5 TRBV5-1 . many TGCGCCAGCAGCAGGGCGTCCCAAGAGACCCAGTACTTC CASSRASQETQYF
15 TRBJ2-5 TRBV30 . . TGTGCCTGGAGTGGGGACCGGGCAACCAAGGAGACCCAGTACTTC CAWSGDRATKETQYF
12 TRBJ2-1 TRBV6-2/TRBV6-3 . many TGTGCCAGCAGTCCAACCTACAATGAGCAGTTCTTC CASSPTYNEQFF
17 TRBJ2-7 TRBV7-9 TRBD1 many TGTGCCAGCAGTCTCCGGGACAGGGTGGTAGGGTCCTACGAGCAGTACTTC CASSLRDRVVGSYEQYF
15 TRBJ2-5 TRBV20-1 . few TGCAGTGCCGCCCAGGGGGGAGGCAGTCAAGAGACCCAGTACTTC CSAAQGGGSQETQYF
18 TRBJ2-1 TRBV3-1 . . TGTGCCAGCAGCCAAGATCTTTTTGGGGGGCCCATTTGGGGTGAGCAGTTCTTC CASSQDLFGGPIWGEQFF
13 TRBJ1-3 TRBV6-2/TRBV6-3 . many TGTGCCAGCACCACCACCAGCGGAAACACCATATATTTT CASTTTSGNTIYF
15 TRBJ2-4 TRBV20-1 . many TGCAGTGCTAGAGACGCGGGCAGGGAGGAAAACATTCAGTACTTC CSARDAGREENIQYF
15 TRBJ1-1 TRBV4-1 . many TGCGCCAGCAGCCCCCCGGCGGCGAGGTATACTGAAGCTTTCTTT CASSPPAARYTEAFF
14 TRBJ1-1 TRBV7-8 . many TGTGCCAGCAGCTTAGGGCTCTTCAACACTGAAGCTTTCTTT CASSLGLFNTEAFF
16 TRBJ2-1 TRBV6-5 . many TGTGCCAGCAGTTACTCTGGGGGGTATTCAGAAAATGAGCAGTTCTTC CASSYSGGYSENEQFF
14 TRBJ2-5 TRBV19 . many TGTGCCAGTAGTGCGGCGGACTGGAGAGAGACCCAGTACTTC CASSAADWRETQYF
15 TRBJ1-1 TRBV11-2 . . TGTGCCAGCAGCTTCCAGCAGAAACGTCCCCCTGAAGCTTTCTTT CASSFQQKRPPEAFF
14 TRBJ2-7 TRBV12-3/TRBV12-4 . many TGTGCCAGCAGCTCCCTGACAGGTTTGAACGAGCAGTACTTC CASSSLTGLNEQYF
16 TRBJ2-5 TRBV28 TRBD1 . TGTGCCAGCAGTTTATGGGTACAGGGGGCTATCGAGACCCAGTACTTC CASSLWVQGAIETQYF